This paragraph reports one TCR beta chain. This sample is drawn from a study of blood T cell repertoires in COVID-19. Study overall: Samples came from the United States, Italy and Spain, spanning acute and convalescent COVID-19. In each case, the material was cDNA or gDNA derived from T cells, B-cell-depleted T cells, or PBMCs.

CDR3 length equals 15 residues. In the original analysis: Amplified reference gene primers provided the basis for estimating nucleated cell counts. Libraries were prepared by immunoSEQ multiplex PCR; TCRdb keeps only in-frame clonotypes and omits some of them. That table gives V, J and clone size, and the DNA gave D and trimming. The sample has over 130,000 clones, about 91% seen once; the top ten hold 28%. The chain employs TRBV21-1 and TRBJ1-2; the D segment call TRBD1 is taken from the table without a DNA check. TRBV21-1 is recorded as a pseudogene. The sequencing sample was made of peripheral blood. This receptor was taken from a human donor in a cohort sampled during active COVID-19. The CDR3 sequence: CASSGQVLANYGYTF. CDR3 bases: TGTGCCAGCAGCGGACAGGTCCTTGCTAACTATGGCTACACCTTC.